The T cell receptor beta chain under discussion was sequenced for a study of shared clonotypes between healthy human individuals (dated by TCRdb to 2020 to 2022). As for the study more broadly: The cohort included a few men and a couple of women between 18 and 49 years of age. For each donor, three plates each were used for CD4 naive and CD4 memory, two plates were used for CD8 naive, and one plate was used for CD8 memory. To estimate repertoire size and how much clonotype sharing occurs between individuals, the study deeply sequenced the blood TCR repertoires of a handful of healthy adults. Libraries were prepared and TCR repertoires were sequenced by different laboratories using diverse techniques, in order to increase sequencing depth and limit assay-specific biases. Per donor, leukapheresis produced somewhere between about 0.94 and 8.9 billion PBMCs.

Donors were healthy HIV-negative adults with no recently reported acute infections or vaccinations. All donors were Caucasian adults living in Nashville, Tennessee, USA. CD4+ T cells were enriched by magnetic negative selection; naive cells were then positively selected on CD45RA, and the negative fraction formed the memory subset. After blood collection by leukapheresis, PBMCs were isolated using Ficoll-Histopaque density gradient centrifugation and then cryopreserved in the vapor phase of liquid nitrogen. Analytical flow cytometry was used to check the purity and quantity of each magnetically sorted T cell population. From each sorted fraction, genomic DNA was isolated and quantified by UV absorbance on a Nanodrop 2000c. Using the deep immunoSEQ assay, TCR CDR3 regions were amplified from genomic DNA by multiplex PCR. For each cell subset, the extracted genomic DNA was distributed evenly across all wells of several immunoSEQ 96-well plates, and each plate served as one replicate. For sorted subsets, around 0.2 ug genomic DNA, equal to approximately 30,000 T cell genomes, was loaded into each replicate PCR. The purified libraries were quantified using a Qubit 3.0 fluorometer, sized with a Bioanalyzer 2100, and then quantified again using the KAPA Library Quantification kit. A separate single-read 150-cycle Illumina NextSeq 550 flow cell was used to sequence each immunoSEQ 96-well plate. The paper's processing steps were these. Because the immunoSEQ output held only junctional sequences and lacked quality scores, the filtering could not match the filtering applied to full-length reads. To assign V/J genes and CDR3, sequences were annotated using PyIR, a Python wrapper for IgBLAST v1.9, with IMGT germline references. Reads with weak V/J assignments (E-value above 1e-6), missing CDR3, stop codons, out-of-frame junctions, or ambiguous translated residues were removed. V3J clonotypes were defined as sequences sharing the same inferred V gene, J gene, and CDR3 amino acid sequence. Percentage overlap between repertoires was computed as shared unique clonotypes divided by the size of the smaller repertoire. Richness of each repertoire was evaluated using RTK rarefaction, the Chao1 estimator, and Recon v2.1 estimates of unobserved clonotypes. Generation probabilities were computed with OLGA for all TCRbeta clonotypes obtained by the gDNA method from several donors. In its TCRdb copy, this immuneACCESS table keeps in-frame sequences only and misses some clones. Where compared with another copy, unresolved V genes explain less than half of these, and the others have no known cause. V and J calls and clone size are as listed in that table; D and trimming were resolved from the DNA. For this sample there are over a million clones; about 84% appear just once. The biggest ten clones account for roughly 0.57% of the sample.

What the authors observed across the whole study: Naive subsets generally had larger estimated clonotype richness than memory subsets did. Sampling was restricted to blood, and TCR repertoires in tissue are likely to differ from TCR repertoires in blood. Pairwise subsampling indicated that sequencing depth was expected to affect the degree of clonotype sharing among donors. Sharing across four donors was observed for about 4.8% of naive CD4, 3% to 4% of naive CD8, over 2% of memory CD4, and 0.4% of memory CD8 clonotypes. Because the study included a small number of donors, the genetic and exposure-history diversity represented was limited. Incomplete sequencing was indicated by rarefaction of sorted-subset datasets, despite the large sequencing depth. Compared with non-shared clonotypes, the clonotypes found in all four sorted-subset donors had higher generation probabilities.

CDR3 length: 9 amino acids, cysteine to phenylalanine. The read is trimmed to its CDR3 DNA, 27 bases read in frame from base 1. CDR1 is given as DFQATT and CDR2 as SNEGSKA, both from the germline V gene (reference sequence). Trimming costs V 3 bases and J 5 bases, and their ends lie 1 base apart. As regards this clone: What antigen it recognizes has not been identified. Base qualities are missing; no much larger clone stands one base away.

This TCR derives from a man aged 18 to 30 in good health. Some clones in this sample may be carry-over from other donors' samples. The V and J segments used are TRBV20-1 and TRBJ1-1, with the identity of the D gene unclear. The sample consisted of memory CD4+ T cells from PBMCs. The intended sense of this specimen's cell subset or site label: CD45RA-negative fraction. For the CDR3, the sequence is CSARTEAFF. The DNA is TGCAGTGCTAGGACTGAAGCTTTCTTT.